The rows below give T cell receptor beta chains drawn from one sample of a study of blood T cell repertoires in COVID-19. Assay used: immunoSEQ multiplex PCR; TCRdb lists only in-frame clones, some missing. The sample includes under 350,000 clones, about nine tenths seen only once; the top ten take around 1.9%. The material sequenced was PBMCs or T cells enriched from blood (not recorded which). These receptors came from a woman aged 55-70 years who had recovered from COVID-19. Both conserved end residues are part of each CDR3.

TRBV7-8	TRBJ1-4	CASSLGQNEKLFF
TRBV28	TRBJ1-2	CASSSTTGFFGYTF
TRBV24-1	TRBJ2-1	CATSDFPGGYNEQFF
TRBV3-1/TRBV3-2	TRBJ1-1	CASSQTDSGTEAFF
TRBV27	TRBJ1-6	CASSPLIVRGRDSPLHF
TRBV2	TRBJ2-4	CASSSMTGTKNIQYF
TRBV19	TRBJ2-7	CASSDRTGGYNEQYF
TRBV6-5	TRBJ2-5	CASSYGQGGETQYF
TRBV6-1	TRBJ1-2	CASSEKSQGHGYTF
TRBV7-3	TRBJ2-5	CASSLTLAASSEQYF
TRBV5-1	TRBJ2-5	CASTTSGKETQYF
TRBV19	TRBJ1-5	CASSIVGQGYQPQHF
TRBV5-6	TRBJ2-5	CASSLPGTGGETQYF
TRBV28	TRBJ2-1	CASSLATSGFNEQFF
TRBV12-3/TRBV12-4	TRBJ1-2	CASSLSREVGYTF
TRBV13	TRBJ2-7	CASSFGSASEQYF
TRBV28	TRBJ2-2	CASSPRPGGELFF
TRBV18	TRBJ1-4	CASRDRPNEKLFF
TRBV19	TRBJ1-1	CASDTSGYGNTEAFF
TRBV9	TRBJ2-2	CASSPRERGGELFF
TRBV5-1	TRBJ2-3	CASSSGTSGTDTQYF
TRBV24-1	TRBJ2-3	CATSDTTGGPTDTQYF
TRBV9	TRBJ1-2	CASSGEVGGYGYTF
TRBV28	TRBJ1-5	CASRRGGRGQPQHF
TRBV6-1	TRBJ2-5	CASSEPDRGLETQYF
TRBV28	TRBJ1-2	CASSSTGAYGYTF
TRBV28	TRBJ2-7	CASSLSMDRAIYEQYF
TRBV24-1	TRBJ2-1	CATREAGSGISNEQFF
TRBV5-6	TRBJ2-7	CASSLGAANSYEQYF
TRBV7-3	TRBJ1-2	CASIQGGANYGYTF
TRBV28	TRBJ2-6	CASSSGTGRAGANVLTF
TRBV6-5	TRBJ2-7	CASIGQGQGQYF
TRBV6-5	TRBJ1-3	CASSYSGGARENTIYF
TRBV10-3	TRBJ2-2	CATSYDLVGTGELFF
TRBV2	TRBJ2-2	CASSPRLVSSGGELFF
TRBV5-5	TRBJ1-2	CASSITGGRQGYTF
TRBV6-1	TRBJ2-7	CASSELQGKTFYEQYF
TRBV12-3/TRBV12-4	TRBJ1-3	CASSLDSRNTIYF
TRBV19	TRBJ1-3	CASCDGASGNTIYF
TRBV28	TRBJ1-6	CASIRQADSPLHF
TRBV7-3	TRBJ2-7	CASSPRPGGYEQYF
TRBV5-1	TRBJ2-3	CASSGGASGDTQYF
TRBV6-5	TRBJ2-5	CASYLSGVRGETQYF
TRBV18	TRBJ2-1	CASSPPGVAGTYNEQFF
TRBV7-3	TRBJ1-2	CASSLTGQGDGYTF
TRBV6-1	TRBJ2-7	CASSILAGSSYEQYF
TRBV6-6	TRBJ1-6	CASRRSSYPAGDSPLHF